What follows describes a single T cell receptor beta chain. These data are taken from a study of blood T cell repertoires in COVID-19. Clones were sequenced by immunoSEQ multiplex PCR, and TCRdb holds only the in-frame ones, with some missing. The sample carries a few hundred thousand clones, under 90% recorded once. From germline, CDR1 is SGHAT and CDR2 FQNNGV. This CDR3 comprises 16 residues. The V gene end was trimmed by 3 bases and the J gene end by 4 bases; junction bases not matched to a gene: 6. The gene calls are TRBV11-2 and TRBJ2-2; TRBD2 matches at 9 bases. The receptor comes from a man under 40 who had recovered from COVID-19. Sequenced input: PBMCs or T cells enriched from blood (not recorded which). DNA for the CDR3: TGTGCCAGCAGCTTGGTAGCGGGAGTAAGCACCGGGGAGCTGTTTTTT. Its protein product is CASSLVAGVSTGELFF.